The sequence of this T cell receptor beta chain was determined in a study of blood T cell repertoires in COVID-19. Across the whole study: Some COVID-19 samples were acute and others convalescent; all came from the United States, Italy and Spain.

Germline V CDR1 and CDR2: MDHEN, SYDVKM. The CDR3 spans 16 residues. Trimming stripped 4 bases from V and 6 bases from J, with 21 bases between. Clones were read by immunoSEQ multiplex PCR, and TCRdb kept only the in-frame ones, dropping some. The sample has fewer than 500,000 clones; around 90% are singletons. The sample consisted of PBMCs or T cells enriched from blood (not recorded which). The origin of this receptor is a young woman who had recovered from COVID-19. This sequence joins TRBV28 and TRBJ1-1; D possibly corresponds to TRBD1 (5 bases). The CDR3 is CASSSGRRGEAAEAFF. In DNA form, the CDR3 reads TGTGCCAGCAGTTCCGGCCGACGGGGGGAGGCGGCTGAAGCTTTCTTT.